This T cell receptor (beta chain) was found in a study of patients and donors after allogeneic stem cell transplantation. TCRdb redid the calling of the RT-PCR reads with MiXCR, one entry per CDR3 protein. The sample lists roughly 940,000 distinct CDR3 sequences, roughly 17% seen once, with about 6% in the top ten. This clonotype was detected many times. CDR3 length: 13 residues. The V end lost 0 bases, the J end lost 2 bases, and 5 bases lay between the germline ends. Germline lookup yields CDR1 DFQATT and CDR2 SNEGSKA (reference sequence). This receptor was taken from a human donor who was either an allogeneic HSCT recipient or a stem cell or donor lymphocyte infusion donor (not recorded which). It is not recorded whose cells these are; they may come from a transplant donor. This chain joins TRBV20-1 and TRBJ1-5, with D maybe TRBD1 (5 bases). Input material: blood, either unsorted or a sorted T cell fraction (not recorded which). This CDR3 reads CSAREGGNQPQHF. The CDR3, as DNA: TGCAGTGCTAGAGAAGGGGGCAATCAGCCCCAGCATTTT.